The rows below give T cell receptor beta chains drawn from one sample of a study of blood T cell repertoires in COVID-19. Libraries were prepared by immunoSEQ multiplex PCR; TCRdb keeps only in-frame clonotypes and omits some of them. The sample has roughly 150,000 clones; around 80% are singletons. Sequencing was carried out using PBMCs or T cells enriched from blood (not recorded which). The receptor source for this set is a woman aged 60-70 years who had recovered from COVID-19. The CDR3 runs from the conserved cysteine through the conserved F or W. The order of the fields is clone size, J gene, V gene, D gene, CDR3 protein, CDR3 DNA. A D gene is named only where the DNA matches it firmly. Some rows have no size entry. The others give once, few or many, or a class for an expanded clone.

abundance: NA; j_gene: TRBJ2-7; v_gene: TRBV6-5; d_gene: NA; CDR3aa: CASAGTYSYEQYF; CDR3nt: TGTGCCAGCGCCGGGACATATTCCTACGAGCAGTACTTC
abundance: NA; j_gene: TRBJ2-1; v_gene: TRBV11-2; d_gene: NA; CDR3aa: CASRGRSYNEQFF; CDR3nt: TGTGCCAGCAGGGGGCGGTCCTACAATGAGCAGTTCTTC
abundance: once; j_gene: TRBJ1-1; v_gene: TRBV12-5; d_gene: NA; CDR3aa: CASLPEPRVRDTEAFF; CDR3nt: TGTGCTAGTCTACCGGAACCGAGGGTTCGGGACACTGAAGCTTTCTTT
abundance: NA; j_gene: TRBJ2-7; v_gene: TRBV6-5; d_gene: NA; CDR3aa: CASSYDSGSEQYF; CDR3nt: TGTGCCAGCAGTTACGATTCCGGGTCCGAGCAGTACTTC
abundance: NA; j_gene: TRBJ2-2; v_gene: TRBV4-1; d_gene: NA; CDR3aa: CASSQAPSAGRGTGELFF; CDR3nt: TGCGCCAGCAGCCAAGCCCCTAGCGCCGGACGAGGCACCGGGGAGCTGTTTTTT
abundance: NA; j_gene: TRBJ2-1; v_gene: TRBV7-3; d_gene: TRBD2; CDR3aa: CASSALGTSANEQFF; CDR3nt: TGTGCCAGCAGCGCCCTCGGGACTAGCGCCAATGAGCAGTTCTTC
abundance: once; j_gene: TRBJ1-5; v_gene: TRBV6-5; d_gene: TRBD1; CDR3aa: CASRADRGWNQPQHF; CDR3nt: TGTGCCAGCAGAGCGGACAGGGGATGGAATCAGCCCCAGCATTTT
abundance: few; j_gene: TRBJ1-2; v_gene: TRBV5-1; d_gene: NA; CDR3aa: CASSLREDTGGGYTF; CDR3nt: TGCGCCAGCAGCTTGAGGGAAGATACGGGCGGGGGCTACACCTTC
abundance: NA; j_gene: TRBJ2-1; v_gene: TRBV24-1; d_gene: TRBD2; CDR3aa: CATSDGLAGGDYEQFF; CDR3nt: TGTGCCACCAGTGATGGGCTAGCGGGGGGGGACTATGAGCAGTTCTTC
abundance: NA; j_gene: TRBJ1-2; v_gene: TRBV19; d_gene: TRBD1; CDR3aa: CASTSTGNYGYTF; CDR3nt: TGTGCCAGTACCTCGACAGGGAACTATGGCTACACCTTC
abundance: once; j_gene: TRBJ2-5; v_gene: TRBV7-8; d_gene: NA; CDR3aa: CASSLGGSGETQYF; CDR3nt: TGTGCCAGCAGCTTAGGGGGTTCAGGGGAGACCCAGTACTTC
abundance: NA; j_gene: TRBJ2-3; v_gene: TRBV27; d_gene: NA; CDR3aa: CASTIVSGADTQYF; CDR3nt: TGTGCCAGCACCATTGTTTCGGGGGCAGATACGCAGTATTTT
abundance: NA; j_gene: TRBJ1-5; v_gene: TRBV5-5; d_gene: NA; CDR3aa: CASSLGQGGGYNQPQHF; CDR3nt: TGTGCCAGCAGCTTGGGGCAGGGAGGTGGGTACAATCAGCCCCAGCATTTT
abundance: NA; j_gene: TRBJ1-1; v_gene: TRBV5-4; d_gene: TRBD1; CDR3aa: CASSRDRGGTEAFF; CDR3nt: TGTGCCAGCAGTCGCGACAGGGGTGGTACTGAAGCTTTCTTT
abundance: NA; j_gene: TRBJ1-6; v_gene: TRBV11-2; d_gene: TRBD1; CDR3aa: CASSLQGTGLANSPLHF; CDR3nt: TGTGCCAGCAGCCTTCAAGGGACAGGTTTAGCCAATTCACCCCTCCACTTT
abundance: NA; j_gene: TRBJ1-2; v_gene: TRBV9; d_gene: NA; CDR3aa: CASSVAQGSAGYTF; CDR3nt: TGTGCCAGCAGCGTAGCGCAGGGGTCGGCTGGCTACACCTTC
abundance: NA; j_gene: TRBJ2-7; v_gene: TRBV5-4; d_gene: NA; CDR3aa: CASSSPGSEGTGQYF; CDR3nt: TGTGCCAGCAGCTCCCCGGGCAGCGAGGGTACCGGGCAGTACTTC
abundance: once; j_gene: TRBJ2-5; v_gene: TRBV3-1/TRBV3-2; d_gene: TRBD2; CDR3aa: CASSQDRSGGHFRETQYF; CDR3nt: TGTGCCAGCAGCCAAGATAGGTCGGGGGGGCATTTTAGGGAGACCCAGTACTTC
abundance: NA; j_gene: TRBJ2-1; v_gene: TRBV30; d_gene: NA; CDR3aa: CAWSWPPGPELMDEQFF; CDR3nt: TGTGCCTGGAGTTGGCCCCCGGGTCCAGAGCTGATGGATGAGCAGTTCTTC
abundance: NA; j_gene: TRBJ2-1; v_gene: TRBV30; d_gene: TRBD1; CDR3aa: CAWSGQGTYNEQFF; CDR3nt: TGTGCCTGGAGTGGACAGGGGACCTACAATGAGCAGTTCTTC
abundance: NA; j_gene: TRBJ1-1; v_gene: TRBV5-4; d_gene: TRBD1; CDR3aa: CASSTTGEMNTEAFF; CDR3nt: TGTGCCAGCAGCACGACAGGGGAAATGAACACTGAAGCTTTCTTT
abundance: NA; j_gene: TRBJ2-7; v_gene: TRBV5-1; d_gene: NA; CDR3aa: CASSDPGQSYEQYF; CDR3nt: TGCGCCAGCAGCGATCCCGGACAGTCCTACGAGCAGTACTTC
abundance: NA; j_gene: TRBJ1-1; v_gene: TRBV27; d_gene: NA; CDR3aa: CASIKTSQGRTEAFF; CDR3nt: TGTGCCAGCATCAAGACATCGCAGGGGCGCACTGAAGCTTTCTTT
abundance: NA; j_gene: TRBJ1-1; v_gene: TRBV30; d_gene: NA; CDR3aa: CAWSGTTGEAFF; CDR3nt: TGTGCCTGGAGTGGGACCACAGGGGAAGCTTTCTTT
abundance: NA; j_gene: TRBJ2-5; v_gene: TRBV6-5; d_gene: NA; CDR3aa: CASSYSGHEETQYF; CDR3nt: TGTGCCAGCAGTTACTCGGGGCACGAGGAGACCCAGTACTTC
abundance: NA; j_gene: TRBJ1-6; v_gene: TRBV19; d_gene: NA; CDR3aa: CASNPGQYNSPLHF; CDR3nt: TGTGCCAGTAACCCCGGACAGTATAATTCACCCCTCCACTTT
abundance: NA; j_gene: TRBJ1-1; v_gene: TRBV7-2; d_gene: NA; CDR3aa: CASSLYGQPTTEAFF; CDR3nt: TGTGCCAGCAGCTTATACGGACAGCCGACCACTGAAGCTTTCTTT
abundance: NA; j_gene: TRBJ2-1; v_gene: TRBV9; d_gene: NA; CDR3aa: CASSVGIKGGYNEQFF; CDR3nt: TGTGCCAGCAGCGTAGGAATTAAGGGGGGGTACAATGAGCAGTTCTTC
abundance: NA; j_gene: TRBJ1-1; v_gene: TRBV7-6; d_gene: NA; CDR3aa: CASSLKEGTEAFF; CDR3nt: TGTGCCAGCAGCTTGAAGGAGGGGACTGAAGCTTTCTTT
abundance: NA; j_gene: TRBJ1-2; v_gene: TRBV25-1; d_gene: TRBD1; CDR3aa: CASSEYWDRGSLKYGYTF; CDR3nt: TGTGCCAGCAGTGAATATTGGGACAGGGGGAGTTTAAAGTATGGCTACACCTTC
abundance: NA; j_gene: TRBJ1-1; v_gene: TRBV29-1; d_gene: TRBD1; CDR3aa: CSFTTGGTEAFF; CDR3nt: TGCAGCTTTACTACAGGGGGCACTGAAGCTTTCTTT
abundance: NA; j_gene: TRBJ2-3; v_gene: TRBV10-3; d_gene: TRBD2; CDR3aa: CAIRQERGSTDTQYF; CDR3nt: TGTGCCATCAGGCAGGAGCGGGGTAGCACAGATACGCAGTATTTT
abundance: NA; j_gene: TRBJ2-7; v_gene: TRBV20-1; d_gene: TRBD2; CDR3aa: CSASRSGGLNEQYF; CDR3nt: TGCAGTGCTAGTAGGAGCGGGGGGCTAAACGAGCAGTACTTC
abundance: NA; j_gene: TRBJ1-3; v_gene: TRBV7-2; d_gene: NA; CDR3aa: CASSASTGSGNTIYF; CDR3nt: TGTGCCAGCAGCGCCTCGACAGGCTCTGGAAACACCATATATTTT
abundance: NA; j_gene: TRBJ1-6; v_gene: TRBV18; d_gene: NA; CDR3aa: CASSESQGSPLHF; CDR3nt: TGTGCCAGCTCAGAAAGCCAGGGTTCACCCCTCCACTTT
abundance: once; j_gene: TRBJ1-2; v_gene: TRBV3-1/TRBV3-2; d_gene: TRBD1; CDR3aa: CASSQDAGGASGYTF; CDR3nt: TGTGCCAGCAGCCAAGATGCAGGGGGCGCCAGTGGCTACACCTTC
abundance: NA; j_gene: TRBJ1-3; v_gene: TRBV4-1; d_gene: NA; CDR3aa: CASSHLPDSYSGNTIYF; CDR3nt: TGCGCCAGCAGCCATCTTCCGGACAGTTACTCTGGAAACACCATATATTTT
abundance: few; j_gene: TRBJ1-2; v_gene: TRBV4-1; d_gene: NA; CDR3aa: CASSQVSQGNYGYTF; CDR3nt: TGCGCCAGCAGCCAAGTAAGCCAGGGGAACTATGGCTACACCTTC
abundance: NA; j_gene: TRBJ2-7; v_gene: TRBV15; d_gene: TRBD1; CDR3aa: CATSKDRGTSYEQYF; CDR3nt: TGTGCCACCTCCAAAGACAGGGGGACCTCCTACGAGCAGTACTTC
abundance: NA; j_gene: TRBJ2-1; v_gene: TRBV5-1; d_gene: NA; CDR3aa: CASSIVGGKGEEQFF; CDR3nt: TGCGCCAGCAGCATTGTCGGGGGAAAGGGCGAAGAGCAGTTCTTC
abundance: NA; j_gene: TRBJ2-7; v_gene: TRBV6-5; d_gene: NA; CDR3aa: CASSFSYASYEQYF; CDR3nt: TGTGCCAGCAGTTTTTCCTACGCCTCCTACGAGCAGTACTTC
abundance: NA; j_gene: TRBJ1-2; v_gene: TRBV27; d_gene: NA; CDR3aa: CASSLVGQSYYGYTF; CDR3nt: TGTGCCAGCAGTTTAGTAGGACAGTCGTACTATGGCTACACCTTC
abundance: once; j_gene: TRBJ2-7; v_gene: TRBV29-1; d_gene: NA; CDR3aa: CSVFTYEQYF; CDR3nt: TGCAGCGTTTTCACCTACGAGCAGTACTTC
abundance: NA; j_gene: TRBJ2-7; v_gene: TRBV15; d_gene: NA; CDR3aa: CATSRDNYEQYF; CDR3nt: TGTGCCACCAGCAGAGATAACTACGAGCAGTACTTC
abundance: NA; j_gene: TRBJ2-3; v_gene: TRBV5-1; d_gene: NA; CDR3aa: CASRWDFRVRHF; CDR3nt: TGCGCCAGCAGGTGGGACTTCCGGGTGAGGCATTTT
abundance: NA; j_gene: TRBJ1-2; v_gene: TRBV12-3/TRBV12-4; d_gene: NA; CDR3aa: CASSATGFGYTF; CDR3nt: TGTGCCAGCAGTGCTACAGGGTTTGGCTACACCTTC
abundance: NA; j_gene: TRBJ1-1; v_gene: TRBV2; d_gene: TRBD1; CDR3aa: CASSHTTGGEAFF; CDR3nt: TGTGCCAGCAGTCATACGACAGGGGGTGAAGCTTTCTTT
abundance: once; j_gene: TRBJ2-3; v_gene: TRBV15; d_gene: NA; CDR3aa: CATSRVRAADTQYF; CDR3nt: TGTGCCACCAGCAGGGTAAGAGCGGCAGATACGCAGTATTTT
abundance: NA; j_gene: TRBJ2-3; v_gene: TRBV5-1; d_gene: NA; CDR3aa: CASSRLGSPTDTQYF; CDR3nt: TGCGCCAGCAGCCGGCTAGGTAGCCCCACAGATACGCAGTATTTT
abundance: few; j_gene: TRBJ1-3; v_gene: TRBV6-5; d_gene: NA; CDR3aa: CASEGLGNTIYF; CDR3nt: TGTGCCAGCGAGGGACTAGGAAACACCATATATTTT
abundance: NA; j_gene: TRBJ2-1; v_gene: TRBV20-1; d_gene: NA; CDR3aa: CSASEWGTEQFF; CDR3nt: TGCAGTGCTAGTGAGTGGGGCACTGAGCAGTTCTTC